The 14 T cell receptor beta chains given below trace back to one sample, sequenced in a study of T cells in Graves' hyperthyroidism and ophthalmopathy. The CDR3 regions of TCR beta were amplified from RNA transcripts. Initially, a first-round RT-PCR of the TCR CDR3 employed the HTBI primer set. TCRdb recomputed calls from the multiplex PCR reads with MiXCR, one row per CDR3 protein. This table holds over 700,000 distinct CDR3 sequences, 18% found once. Sequencing was performed on blood. These receptors were collected from a woman aged 45-59 years with Graves' hyperthyroidism that later progressed to Graves' ophthalmopathy.

This clonotype was counted ten times or more. V and J are TRBV12-3 or TRBV12-4 and TRBJ2-3, with D tentatively TRBD1 (6 bases). CDR3 size: 15 residues. Trimming left V 6 bases short and J 1 base short, with 14 bases between. The CDR3 is CASRGYRDRTDTQYF. The CDR3 DNA reads TGTGCCAGCAGAGGCTACAGGGATCGCACAGATACGCAGTATTTT.

This clonotype was found many times. The genes are TRBV3-1 and TRBJ1-6, with no clear D. Deletions cut 1 base from V and 7 bases from J, with 8 bases between. The CDR3 spans 14 residues. Germline-derived CDR1 and CDR2 are LGHDT and YNNKEL (reference sequence). The CDR3 nucleotides read TGTGCCAGCAGCCAAGCGAACCTAAATTCACCCCTCCACTTT. It codes for CASSQANLNSPLHF. Supplemented by reference TRBV3-1 and TRBJ1-6, the full variable domain reads DTAVSQTPKYLVTQMGNDKSIKCEQNLGHDTMYWYKQDSKKFLKIMFSYNNKELIINETVPNRFSPKSPDKAHLNLHINSLELGDSAVYFCASSQANLNSPLHFGNGTRLTVT.

The chain is built from TRBV30 and TRBJ2-7; D gene ambiguous. This CDR3 has 14 amino acids. Trimming shortened V by 4 bases and J by 0 bases, and 13 bases separated the two germline ends. Germline CDR1 GTSNPN, CDR2 SVGIG (reference sequence). The DNA of the CDR3 is TGTGCCTGGAATAACGGGCGCAGCTCCTACGAGCAGTACTTC. This codes for CAWNNGRSSYEQYF.

The gene calls are TRBV27 and TRBJ2-7, with D perhaps matching TRBD1 (5 bases). The germline V gene has CDR1 MNHEY and CDR2 SMNVEV (reference sequence). This CDR3 region has 14 residues. V was pared by 5 bases and J by 2 bases, with 13 bases between. Here the CDR3 reads CASSPQDTAYEQYF. The CDR3 bases are TGTGCCAGCAGTCCCCAGGACACCGCCTACGAGCAGTACTTC.

This clonotype has ten or more counts. The rearrangement uses TRBV10-3 and TRBJ2-7; the D gene is possibly TRBD1 (5 bases). V was clipped by 2 bases and J by 0 bases, with 17 bases between them. The germline gives CDR1 ENHRY, CDR2 SYGVKD. CDR3 length equals 17 residues. CDR3 in amino acids: CAISEPAGDSPSYEQYF. The CDR3 DNA follows: TGTGCCATCAGTGAGCCAGCCGGTGACAGTCCCTCCTACGAGCAGTACTTC.

The chain has TRBV20-1 and TRBJ2-4, with TRBD1 matching over 11 bases. V gave up 6 bases and J gave up 8 bases; unmatched junction bases: 9. The CDR3 consists of 14 residues. Germline CDR1 DFQATT, CDR2 SNEGSKA (reference sequence). The CDR3 sequence: CSAVIRDRGDIQYF. The CDR3, as DNA: TGCAGTGCGGTAATCCGGGACAGGGGGGACATTCAGTACTTC.

As regards this clonotype: A much more abundant neighbour one base away suggests this may be a read error. The chain uses TRBV18 and TRBJ2-5, with a possible D match to TRBD1 (5 bases). This CDR3 has 15 amino acids. Germline assignment: CDR1 KGHSH and CDR2 LQKENI. In nucleotides, the CDR3 is TGTGCCAGCTCACCCCAGGGTACCTCTTCTAAGACCCGGTACTTC. This sequence encodes CASSPQGTSSKTRYF.

V gene TRBV27 combines with J gene TRBJ2-4; no clear D. Germline-derived CDR1 and CDR2 are MNHEY and SMNVEV (reference sequence). The CDR3 is 13 amino acids. V dropped 8 bases and J dropped 0 bases, with 8 bases sitting between them. The chain's CDR3 is CASARLAKNIQYF. In DNA, the CDR3 is TGTGCCAGCGCCAGGCTAGCCAAAAACATTCAGTACTTC.

Here the CDR3 DNA reads TGTGCCATCAGTGAAGAGACAGGGCTTAACTATGGCTACACCTTC. It codes for CAISEETGLNYGYTF. The rearrangement links TRBV10-3 to TRBJ1-2, with 7 bases fitting TRBD1. V was pared by 3 bases and J by 1 base, with 5 bases of the junction left unmatched. CDR3 length equals 15 residues. Germline V gene lookup returns CDR1 ENHRY and CDR2 SYGVKD.

This clonotype was observed at least ten times. The chain uses TRBV2 and TRBJ1-4; D might be TRBD1 (6 bases). In germline, CDR1 is SNHLY, CDR2 FYNNEI. V dropped 9 bases and J dropped 8 bases, with 16 bases sitting between them. The CDR3 runs to 13 residues. The CDR3 DNA reads as TGTGCCAGTCACAGGGTGAAAGGGGAAAAACTGTTTTTT. Translated: CASHRVKGEKLFF.

V and J are TRBV15 and TRBJ1-5; D is unresolved. The germline V and J ends were trimmed by 0 bases and 1 base, with 7 bases remaining between them. CDR1 is LNHNV, CDR2 YYDKDF, per germline (reference sequence). The CDR3 has 15 residues. CDR3 sequence reads: CATSRDGGSNQPQHF. The DNA of the CDR3 is TGTGCCACCAGCAGAGATGGAGGGAGCAATCAGCCCCAGCATTTT.

This clonotype was counted at least ten times. The rearrangement uses TRBV20-1 and TRBJ2-1, with TRBD2 matching over 7 bases. Looked up from germline, CDR1 is DFQATT and CDR2 is SNEGSKA (reference sequence). This CDR3 is built from 13 residues. J was trimmed by 8 bases and V by 5 bases; bases with no gene match: 9. The CDR3 spells CSAASGAWDEQFF. CDR3 bases: TGCAGTGCTGCGAGCGGGGCCTGGGATGAGCAGTTCTTC.

The chain joins TRBV12-3 or TRBV12-4 to TRBJ2-1; D is unclear. Between the trimmed V and J ends, which lost 6 bases and 9 bases, there was a span of 12 bases. The CDR3 is 12 amino acids. In DNA form, the CDR3 reads TGTGCCAGCAGCGAGACCAATAGTGAGCAGTTCTTC. Translation gives CASSETNSEQFF.

The chain combines TRBV24-1 with TRBJ1-3; TRBD1 might be the D (5 bases). This CDR3 is built from 19 residues. The V gene's germline CDR1 is KGHDR and CDR2 SFDVKD. Trimming took 0 bases from V and 2 from J, leaving 19 bases between them. This CDR3 reads CATSDLLSWGPVTGNTIYF. CDR3 nucleotides: TGTGCCACCAGTGATTTGCTTTCTTGGGGACCGGTCACTGGAAACACCATATATTTT.